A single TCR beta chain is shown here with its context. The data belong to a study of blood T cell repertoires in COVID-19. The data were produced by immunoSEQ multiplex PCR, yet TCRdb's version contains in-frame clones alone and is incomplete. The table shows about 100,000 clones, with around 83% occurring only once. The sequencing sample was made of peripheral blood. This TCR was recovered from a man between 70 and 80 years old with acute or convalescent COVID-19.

CDR3 nucleotides: TGTGCCAGCAGCGATCGGGACAGGTCTGAAAAACTGTTTTTT. This translates into CASSDRDRSEKLFF. The rearrangement links TRBV5-8 to TRBJ1-4; 8 bases map to TRBD1. This CDR3 has 14 residues. The junction had 6 bases not matched to a gene; V was cut back by 4 bases and J by 7 bases. Germline V lookup: CDR1 SGHTS, CDR2 YDEGEE. The variable domain in full, completed from reference TRBV5-8 and TRBJ1-4, reads EAGVTQSPTHLIKTRGQQATLRCSPISGHTSVYWYQQALGLGLQFLLWYDEGEERNRGNFPPRFSGRQFPNYSSELNVNALELEDSALYLCASSDRDRSEKLFFGSGTQLSVL.